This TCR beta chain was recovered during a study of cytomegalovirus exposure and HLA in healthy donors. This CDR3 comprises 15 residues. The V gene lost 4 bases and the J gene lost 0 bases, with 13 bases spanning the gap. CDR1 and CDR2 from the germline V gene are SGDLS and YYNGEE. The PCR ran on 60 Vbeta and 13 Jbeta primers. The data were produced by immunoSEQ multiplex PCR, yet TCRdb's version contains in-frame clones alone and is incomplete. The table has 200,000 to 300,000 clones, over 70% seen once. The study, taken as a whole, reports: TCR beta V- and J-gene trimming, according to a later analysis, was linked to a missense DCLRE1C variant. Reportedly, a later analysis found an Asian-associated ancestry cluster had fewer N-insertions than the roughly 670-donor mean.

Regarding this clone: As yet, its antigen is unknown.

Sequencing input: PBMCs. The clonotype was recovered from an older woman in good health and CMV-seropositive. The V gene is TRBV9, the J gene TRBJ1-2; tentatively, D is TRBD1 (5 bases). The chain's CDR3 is CASSPQGTANYGYTF. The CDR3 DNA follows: TGTGCCAGCAGCCCGCAGGGAACAGCTAACTATGGCTACACCTTC.